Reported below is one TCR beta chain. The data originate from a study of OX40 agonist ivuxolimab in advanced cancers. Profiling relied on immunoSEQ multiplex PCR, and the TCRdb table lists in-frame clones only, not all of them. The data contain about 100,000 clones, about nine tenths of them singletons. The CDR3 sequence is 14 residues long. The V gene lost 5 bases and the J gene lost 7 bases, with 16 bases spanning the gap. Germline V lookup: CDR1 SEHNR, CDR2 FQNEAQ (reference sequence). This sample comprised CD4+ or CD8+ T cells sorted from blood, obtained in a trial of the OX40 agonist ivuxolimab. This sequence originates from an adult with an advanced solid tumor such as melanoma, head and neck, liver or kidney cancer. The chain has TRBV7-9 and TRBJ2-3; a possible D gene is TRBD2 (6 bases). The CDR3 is CASSGTGGTYTQYF. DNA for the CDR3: TGTGCCAGCAGCGGGACTGGGGGTACTTATACGCAGTATTTT.